This T cell receptor (beta chain) was captured in a study of blood T cells in healthy people across ages. Study findings and constraints: Strong correlation was found linking TCR beta diversity to naive T cell percentage. With age, beta diversity per million T cells declined roughly linearly, significantly by 40.

A sample-barcoded 5' primer and a J-beta primer mix were used in a second PCR of roughly 7 to 12 cycles. Sequencing of every sample gave 3 million or more CDR3-containing paired-end reads. TCRdb fed the 5' RACE reads into MiXCR, producing one record per CDR3 protein. The sample includes 550,000 to 800,000 distinct CDR3 sequences, approximately 29% seen only once; the top ten take over 15%. The CDR3 sequence is 13 residues long. Looked up from germline, CDR1 is SEHNR and CDR2 is FQNEAQ (reference sequence). V was cut by 3 bases and J by 0 bases, with 6 bases left in between. The table lists this clonotype with many counts. Its cognate antigen is unknown.

The V call is TRBV7-9, the J call TRBJ2-7; no firm D call. The clonotype originates from a woman at least 80 years old in good health. Sequences were obtained from blood. The DNA of the CDR3 is TGTGCCAGCAGCTTCGGCAGCTCCTACGAGCAGTACTTC. Protein: CASSFGSSYEQYF.